Below are 31 T cell receptor beta chains sequenced from a single sample in a study of PD-1 blockade in classical Hodgkin lymphoma. Data came from immunoSEQ multiplex PCR; TCRdb stores just in-frame clones and leaves some out. Counted here are 25,000 to 30,000 clones, roughly 85% occurring once; the ten biggest clones make up roughly 22%. Brentuximab vedotin exposure varied, and every patient relapsed after autologous stem cell transplantation. The sample consisted of peripheral blood mononuclear cells (PBMCs), taken before the second cycle of nivolumab. Receptors were obtained from a human donor with classical Hodgkin lymphoma.

This chain's CDR3 is CAISRTGQNTEAFF. CDR3 nucleotide sequence: TGTGCCATCAGCCGGACAGGACAGAACACTGAAGCTTTCTTT. The chain is built from TRBV10-3 and TRBJ1-1; 7 bases align to TRBD1. The CDR3 consists of 14 residues. CDR1 and CDR2 from the germline V gene are ENHRY and SYGVKD. The V gene end was trimmed by 6 bases and the J gene end by 1 base; junction bases not matched to a gene: 5.

This chain uses TRBV7-6 with TRBJ2-1; D tentatively fits TRBD1 or TRBD2 (5 bases each). V lost 1 base and J 3 bases, leaving 7 bases between the germline ends. Germline V lookup: CDR1 SGHVS, CDR2 FNYEAQ. The CDR3 length is 14 residues. Here the CDR3 DNA reads TGTGCCAGCAGCTTAGGGGACGGCTACAATGAGCAGTTCTTC. Translation gives CASSLGDGYNEQFF.

The chain couples TRBV5-5 to TRBJ2-2; tentatively, D is TRBD1 or TRBD2 (5 bases each). This CDR3 contains 16 residues. The ends were cut back, 0 bases at V and 1 base at J, with 10 bases in the middle. Germline V gives CDR1 SGHKS, CDR2 YYEKEE (reference sequence). This chain's CDR3 is CASSLVPGRNTGELFF. DNA for the CDR3: TGTGCCAGCAGCTTGGTTCCAGGGAGGAACACCGGGGAGCTGTTTTTT.

V is TRBV6-1 and J is TRBJ2-5; D unclear. The CDR3 length is 12 residues. V dropped 7 bases and J dropped 4 bases, with 10 bases sitting between them. Germline lookup yields CDR1 MNHNS and CDR2 SASEGT. CDR3 residues: CASTPVAETQYF. CDR3 DNA: TGTGCCAGCACCCCGGTCGCAGAGACCCAGTACTTC.

This chain uses TRBV5-1 with TRBJ1-6; D remains unclear. In germline, CDR1 is SGHRS, CDR2 YFSETQ. The CDR3 is 15 amino acids. With 0 bases removed from V and 5 bases from J, the gap between germline ends came to 9 bases. The CDR3 region has the DNA TGCGCCAGCAGCTTGGCAAGCCGGAATAATTCACCCCTCCACTTT. It translates to CASSLASRNNSPLHF.

The V call is TRBV5-1, the J call TRBJ1-1, with D maybe TRBD1 (6 bases). V gave up 3 bases and J gave up 4 bases, with 10 bases separating them. The CDR3 extends over 13 amino acids. Germline assignment: CDR1 SGHRS and CDR2 YFSETQ. The CDR3 sequence: CASSSGAPTEAFF. The DNA of the CDR3 is TGCGCCAGCAGCTCGGGGGCCCCCACTGAAGCTTTCTTT.

The chain links TRBV4-2 to TRBJ1-2; a possible D gene is TRBD1 (5 bases). V was clipped by 1 base and J by 5 bases, with 11 bases between them. Germline CDR1 reads LGHNA; CDR2 reads YNFKEQ. The CDR3 has 14 residues. The chain's CDR3 is CASSQAPGFYGYTF. Here the CDR3 DNA reads TGTGCCAGCAGCCAAGCCCCAGGGTTTTATGGCTACACCTTC.

The V call is TRBV19, the J call TRBJ1-2; no clear D gene. The V end was cut by 10 bases, the J end by 4 bases, with 13 bases between. This CDR3 has 12 residues. Germline values: CDR1 LNHDA, CDR2 SQIVND (reference sequence). The chain's CDR3 is CATNRETYGYTF. DNA for the CDR3: TGTGCCACGAATCGGGAGACCTATGGCTACACCTTC. Together with reference TRBV19 and TRBJ1-2, the CDR3 gives the full variable domain: DGGITQSPKYLFRKEGQNVTLSCEQNLNHDAMYWYRQDPGQGLRLIYYSQIVNDFQKGDIAEGYSVSREKKESFPLTVTSAQKNPTAFYLCATNRETYGYTFGSGTRLTVV.

On this clone itself: The missing conserved phenylalanine or tryptophan at the end of this CDR3 makes a read error likely. The chain links TRBV5-1 to TRBJ1-6, with 8 bases fitting TRBD1. CDR3 length: 15 residues. Germline V gene data show CDR1 as SGHRS and CDR2 as YFSETQ. V lost 3 bases to trimming and J lost 2 bases; unmatched junction nucleotides: 1. The CDR3 region has the DNA TGCGCCAGCAGCTCACAGGGGGCCTATAATTCACCCCTCCACCTT. Translating gives CASSSQGAYNSPLHL.

V usage is TRBV18 and J usage is TRBJ2-3; TRBD2 agrees at 10 bases. This CDR3 contains 15 residues. CDR1 KGHSH and CDR2 LQKENI come from the germline V gene. Trimming at V came to 3 bases and at J to 4 bases, leaving 4 bases not matched to a gene. In DNA, the CDR3 is TGTGCCAGCTCACCTACTAGCGGGGTGGCAGATACGCAGTATTTT. This codes for CASSPTSGVADTQYF.

There are a few counts of this clone. The chain has TRBV19 and TRBJ2-1, with 7 bases that match TRBD2. The CDR3 consists of 13 residues. CDR1 LNHDA and CDR2 SQIVND come from the germline V gene (reference sequence). After removal of 5 bases from V and 7 bases from J, the junction contained 5 bases not matched to a gene. The CDR3 loop is CASSPGGGNEQFF. The CDR3 coding sequence is TGTGCCAGTAGTCCGGGAGGAGGGAATGAGCAGTTCTTC. Full variable domain (outside the CDR3, taken from reference TRBV19 and TRBJ2-1): DGGITQSPKYLFRKEGQNVTLSCEQNLNHDAMYWYRQDPGQGLRLIYYSQIVNDFQKGDIAEGYSVSREKKESFPLTVTSAQKNPTAFYLCASSPGGGNEQFFGPGTRLTVL.

This sequence joins TRBV4-2 and TRBJ1-1; D unresolved. The V end was cut by 0 bases, the J end by 1 base, with 9 bases between. The CDR3 runs to 15 residues. Germline CDR1 LGHNA, CDR2 YNFKEQ. The CDR3 here is CASSQETERNTEAFF. Here the CDR3 DNA reads TGTGCCAGCAGCCAAGAGACTGAAAGGAACACTGAAGCTTTCTTT.

This clone was seen only once. The chain carries TRBV28 and TRBJ1-2; TRBD1 agrees at 7 bases. This CDR3 is 12 amino acids long. Trimming took 6 bases from V and 7 from J; bases not matched to a gene: 5. Germline CDR1 is MDHEN and CDR2 is SYDVKM. The chain's CDR3 is CASSLTGAGYTF. CDR3 nucleotides: TGTGCCAGCAGCCTCACAGGGGCTGGCTACACCTTC.

In this sample, this clone turned up a few times. V is TRBV6-1 and J is TRBJ2-7; 8 nucleotides line up with TRBD1. Unmatched junction bases numbered 9, after V lost 10 bases and J lost 4 bases. From germline, CDR1 is MNHNS and CDR2 SASEGT. The CDR3 covers 13 residues. CDR3 DNA sequence: TGTGCCACGACGGGGACAGGTTTATACGAGCAGTACTTC. Translated, it gives CATTGTGLYEQYF.

By sample fraction, this clone is medium-sized. V is TRBV4-3 and J is TRBJ1-2, with D uncertain. The CDR3 contains 15 residues. V gave up 0 bases and J gave up 6 bases, with 14 bases separating them. Germline assignment: CDR1 LGHNA and CDR2 YSLEER. CDR3 region: CASSQDRVTLHGYTF. The CDR3 bases are TGCGCCAGCAGCCAAGATCGGGTAACACTCCATGGCTACACCTTC.

J is TRBJ2-1 and V is TRBV10-1; D gene uncertain. The CDR3 runs to 11 residues. Trimming pared 5 bases from V and 4 bases from J, leaving 3 bases between. Per germline, CDR1 WNHNN and CDR2 SYGVQD (reference sequence). The CDR3 spells CASSTYNEQFF. The CDR3 DNA reads TGCGCCAGCAGTACTTACAATGAGCAGTTCTTC.

The chain couples TRBV4-1 to TRBJ2-2; 9 positions agree with TRBD1. This CDR3 has 21 residues. Germline V lookup: CDR1 MGHRA, CDR2 YSYEKL. V shed 0 bases, J shed 3 bases, and the junction held 17 bases outside the gene matches. The CDR3 protein is CASSQDDRTGVFLNYTGELFF. CDR3 coding DNA: TGCGCCAGCAGCCAAGACGATAGGACAGGGGTCTTCTTAAATTACACCGGGGAGCTGTTTTTT.

This chain links TRBV5-6 with TRBJ2-1; 10 bases match TRBD2. CDR3 length equals 14 residues. Trimming cost V 7 bases and J 4 bases; bases outside gene matches: 5. Germline loops: CDR1 SGHDT, CDR2 YYEEEE. In DNA form, the CDR3 reads TGTGCCAGCGGGCTAGCGGGAGCTTACAATGAGCAGTTCTTC. Translation gives CASGLAGAYNEQFF.

This clone occurred once. V usage is TRBV21-1 and J usage is TRBJ1-5; the table's TRBD1 call for D was not verified on the DNA. TRBV21-1 is described as a pseudogene. The CDR3 covers 17 residues. The CDR3 coding sequence is TGTGCCAGCATCCCTCGCCAGGACACTCCTCCGCTAGGGTCCCAGCATTTT. This translates into CASIPRQDTPPLGSQHF.

This chain uses TRBV28 with TRBJ2-3, with TRBD2 matching over 12 bases. Germline V lookup: CDR1 MDHEN, CDR2 SYDVKM. V shed 1 base, J shed 7 bases, and the junction held 18 bases outside the gene matches. The CDR3 has 20 amino acids. CDR3 DNA sequence: TGTGCCAGCAGTTTATCCTCTTATTGGACTAGCGGGAAGTTGGAATATACGCAGTATTTT. Protein: CASSLSSYWTSGKLEYTQYF. The full variable domain, with the rest looked up from reference TRBV28 and TRBJ2-3, is DVKVTQSSRYLVKRTGEKVFLECVQDMDHENMFWYRQDPGLGLRLIYFSYDVKMKEKGDIPEGYSVSREKKERFSLILESASTNQTSMYLCASSLSSYWTSGKLEYTQYFGPGTRLTVL.

V usage is TRBV5-4 and J usage is TRBJ2-3, with D maybe TRBD2 (7 bases). The CDR3 loop spans 16 amino acids. V was clipped by 3 bases and J by 0 bases, with 14 bases between them. CDR1 and CDR2 from the germline V gene are SGHNT and YYREEE (reference sequence). CDR3 region: CASSSPGGSSTDTQYF. The CDR3 bases are TGTGCCAGCAGCTCCCCGGGGGGCTCTAGCACAGATACGCAGTATTTT.

The chain employs TRBV7-1 and TRBJ1-4; TRBD1 aligns across 10 bases. TRBV7-1 is reported as an ORF; its role is uncertain. The V gene end was trimmed by 5 bases and the J gene end by 10 bases; junction bases not matched to a gene: 4. This CDR3 has 13 residues. In nucleotides, the CDR3 is TGTGCCAGCAGCCGGGACAGGGGAGGAAAACTGTTTTTT. Translated, it gives CASSRDRGGKLFF.

The V gene is TRBV2, the J gene TRBJ1-1; 9 bases match TRBD1. CDR1 SNHLY and CDR2 FYNNEI come from the germline V gene. This CDR3 has 17 residues. After removal of 5 bases from V and 0 bases from J, the junction contained 10 bases not matched to a gene. CDR3 loop: CASSTGTGRFMNTEAFF. CDR3 DNA sequence: TGTGCCAGCAGTACCGGGACAGGGCGTTTTATGAACACTGAAGCTTTCTTT.

The sample holds one count of this clone. The chain recombines TRBV7-9 with TRBJ2-2; tentative D call: TRBD2 (6 bases). The CDR3 totals 15 residues. Germline V gene lookup returns CDR1 SEHNR and CDR2 FQNEAQ (reference sequence). The V end was cut by 3 bases, the J end by 2 bases, with 10 bases between. The CDR3 sequence is CASSFLRGNTGELFF. CDR3 nucleotides: TGTGCCAGCAGCTTTTTGCGGGGCAACACCGGGGAGCTGTTTTTT.

V and J are TRBV7-2 and TRBJ2-2; D call uncertain. The CDR3 runs to 18 residues. Germline CDR1 is SGHTA and CDR2 is FQGNSA. Trimming stripped 2 bases from V and 2 bases from J, with 18 bases between. In nucleotides, the CDR3 is TGTGCCAGCAGCTTATTAGGGCTCTTGCGGACCAACACCGGGGAGCTGTTTTTT. Amino acid sequence: CASSLLGLLRTNTGELFF.

This chain links TRBV9 with TRBJ1-5; D is uncertain. CDR1 SGDLS and CDR2 YYNGEE come from the germline V gene. CDR3 length equals 15 residues. The V end lost 0 bases, the J end lost 2 bases, and 9 bases lay between the germline ends. CDR3 nucleotide sequence: TGTGCCAGCAGCGTAGGGCAGAATGGCAATCAGCCCCAGCATTTT. Translation gives CASSVGQNGNQPQHF. The full variable domain, in which reference TRBV9 and TRBJ1-5 provide the parts outside the CDR3, is DSGVTQTPKHLITATGQRVTLRCSPRSGDLSVYWYQQSLDQGLQFLIQYYNGEERAKGNILERFSAQQFPDLHSELNLSSLELGDSALYFCASSVGQNGNQPQHFGDGTRLSIL.

This clone was counted once. This sample also contains other DNA sequences that code for the same CDR3. The chain recombines TRBV10-3 with TRBJ2-5, with 7 bases identical to TRBD2. V dropped 6 bases and J dropped 1; count of bases not matched to a gene: 11. CDR3 length: 16 residues. In germline, CDR1 is ENHRY, CDR2 SYGVKD. The CDR3 region has the DNA TGTGCCATCAGCCGGACTAGTGGGGGGTCCCAAGAGACCCAGTACTTC. It translates to CAISRTSGGSQETQYF.

The chain joins TRBV28 to TRBJ2-7, with 7 bases identical to TRBD1. V lost 10 bases, J lost 3 bases, and 9 bases stayed unmatched. In germline, CDR1 is MDHEN, CDR2 SYDVKM. This CDR3 contains 13 residues. CDR3 sequence reads: CAISQGINYEQYF. For the CDR3, the DNA is TGTGCCATTTCACAGGGGATTAACTACGAGCAGTACTTC.

The chain links TRBV7-9 to TRBJ1-2, with D possibly TRBD1 on 6 matching bases. This CDR3 contains 14 residues. Germline V gene data show CDR1 as SEHNR and CDR2 as FQNEAQ (reference sequence). The germline V and J ends were trimmed by 5 bases and 3 bases, with 13 bases remaining between them. The CDR3 region is CASSPAGAHYGYTF. CDR3 DNA sequence: TGTGCCAGCAGCCCGGCAGGGGCGCACTATGGCTACACCTTC.

This CDR3 reads CASSFGVREAQYF. DNA of the CDR3: TGTGCCAGCAGCTTCGGTGTACGGGAGGCGCAGTATTTT. The chain combines TRBV11-3 with TRBJ2-3; 7 nucleotides line up with TRBD2. Germline loops: CDR1 SGHNT, CDR2 YENEEA. Losses at the gene ends were 3 bases for V and 10 bases for J; bases not matched to a gene: 7. The CDR3 length is 13 residues.

The genes are TRBV2 and TRBJ1-3; no clear D. The germline gives CDR1 SNHLY, CDR2 FYNNEI. Trimming shortened V by 3 bases and J by 2 bases, and 8 bases separated the two germline ends. The CDR3 has 14 residues. Here the CDR3 DNA reads TGTGCCAGCAGTGAGGGAACGGCTGGAAACACCATATATTTT. Amino acids: CASSEGTAGNTIYF.